This T cell receptor beta chain emerged from a study of blood T cell repertoires in COVID-19. The wider study: Whether acute or convalescent, the COVID-19 samples came from the United States, Italy and Spain. T cells, B-cell-depleted T cells, or PBMCs provided the cDNA or gDNA that served as material.

As processed by the authors: Amplification of reference gene primers provided the estimated nucleated cell counts. The assay was immunoSEQ multiplex PCR, and TCRdb's table has in-frame clones only and misses some. V and J calls and clone size come straight from that table; D and trimming were deduced from the DNA. The table includes 110,000 or so clones, 75% to 90% detected once. This clone has just one count. The V gene end was trimmed by 1 base and the J gene end by 5 bases; junction bases not matched to a gene: 6. This CDR3 spans 16 amino acids. CDR1 and CDR2 (germline): SGHNT, YENEEA. Input material: peripheral blood. The rearrangement joins TRBV11-3 to TRBJ2-1, with 9 bases identical to TRBD2. This clonotype was sampled from a human donor in a cohort sampled during active COVID-19. CDR3 in amino acids: CASSLVATSGDNEQFF. The DNA of the CDR3 is TGTGCCAGCAGCTTAGTTGCGACTAGCGGTGACAATGAGCAGTTCTTC.